The source of this T cell receptor beta chain is a study of early T cells in non-severe SARS-CoV-2 infection. Broader study findings: Comparison of clonotypes with VDJdb favored anti-spike CD8 responses while missing private and CD4 specificities.

This clonotype has only a few counts. The antigen remains undetermined. Molecules of cDNA were individually given unique molecular identifiers that were attached to them. TCRdb independently ran MiXCR on the 5' RACE reads; one entry per CDR3 protein. This table has fewer than 85,000 distinct CDR3 sequences, roughly a sixth appearing once. The V and J ends lost 2 bases and 2 bases respectively, with 10 bases between them. The CDR3 runs 16 residues. Germline lookup yields CDR1 MDHEN and CDR2 SYDVKM. Sequenced sample: whole blood. The rearrangement joins TRBV28 to TRBJ2-6, with D perhaps given as TRBD1 or TRBD2 (5 bases each). The sequence derives from an adult who was a healthcare worker with PCR-confirmed SARS-CoV-2 infection or an uninfected control (not recorded which). CDR3 amino acids: CASSLRGGPGANVLTF. In DNA form, the CDR3 reads TGTGCCAGCAGTTTACGGGGCGGGCCTGGGGCCAACGTCCTGACTTTC. The full variable domain, with the rest looked up from reference TRBV28 and TRBJ2-6, is DVKVTQSSRYLVKRTGEKVFLECVQDMDHENMFWYRQDPGLGLRLIYFSYDVKMKEKGDIPEGYSVSREKKERFSLILESASTNQTSMYLCASSLRGGPGANVLTFGAGSRLTVL.